These T cell receptor beta chains were read from a single sample in a study of T cells after yellow fever vaccination. TCRdb re-analysed the 5' RACE reads in MiXCR, keeping a single row per CDR3 protein. This table has a few hundred thousand distinct CDR3 sequences, approximately 7% appearing once. Sequenced material: PBMCs, taken 45 days after the first yellow fever vaccination. Source of these receptors: a man aged 18 to 29 who received the YFV17D yellow fever vaccine. CDR3s include the opening cysteine and the closing phenylalanine or tryptophan. A D gene is named only where the DNA matches it firmly. Clone size is shown for a subset of rows, as once, few, many or a class of expanded clone.

j_call v_call clone_size d_call cdr3_aa cdr3_nt
TRBJ2-2 TRBV18 few NA CASSPAPARGLNTGELFF TGTGCCAGCTCACCAGCCCCCGCCCGGGGGTTGAACACCGGGGAGCTGTTTTTT
TRBJ2-5 TRBV28 few TRBD1 CASTPTGGAGQETQYF TGTGCCAGCACCCCCACAGGGGGCGCGGGTCAAGAGACCCAGTACTTC
TRBJ2-2 TRBV20-1 NA TRBD2 CCARTPGGMANTGELFF TGCTGTGCTAGGACCCCCGGGGGGATGGCGAACACCGGGGAGCTGTTTTTT
TRBJ2-7 TRBV20-1 NA NA CSAESGWEQYF TGCAGTGCTGAGAGTGGCTGGGAGCAGTACTTC
TRBJ1-2 TRBV27 few TRBD1 CASSFRQGRVNGYTF TGTGCCAGCAGTTTCAGACAGGGCAGGGTAAATGGCTACACCTTC
TRBJ1-4 TRBV4-1 few NA CASSHLWATNEKLFF TGCGCCAGCAGCCACCTATGGGCAACTAATGAAAAACTGTTTTTT
TRBJ2-1 TRBV9 NA NA CASSVVGIPSSYNEQFF TGTGCCAGCAGCGTAGTGGGGATTCCGAGCTCCTACAATGAGCAGTTCTTC
TRBJ2-3 TRBV7-9 few NA CASSTQSARSDTQYF TGTGCCAGCAGCACCCAGTCCGCTCGGTCAGATACGCAGTATTTT
TRBJ2-5 TRBV12-3/TRBV12-4 NA NA CASSRGPDGTQYF TGTGCCAGCAGTCGCGGGCCTGACGGGACCCAGTACTTC
TRBJ2-5 TRBV6-1 many NA CASSEGTAGYQETQYF TGTGCCAGCAGTGAAGGGACAGCAGGTTACCAAGAGACCCAGTACTTC
TRBJ2-1 TRBV7-3 many NA CASSFSGGQYNEQFF TGTGCCAGCAGCTTTTCGGGGGGCCAGTACAATGAGCAGTTCTTC
TRBJ1-1 TRBV5-4 few NA CASSLVGGSDTEAFF TGTGCCAGCAGCTTGGTAGGGGGGTCGGACACTGAAGCTTTCTTT
TRBJ2-1 TRBV6-1 NA TRBD2 CASSIKRGTIDNEQFF TGTGCCAGCAGTATAAAGCGTGGGACTATCGACAATGAGCAGTTCTTC
TRBJ2-3 TRBV4-2 many NA CASSPSLLTDTQYF TGTGCCAGCAGCCCTTCACTCCTCACAGATACGCAGTATTTT
TRBJ1-6 TRBV5-1 NA NA CASSFELDSPLHF TGCGCCAGCAGTTTCGAGCTGGATTCACCCCTCCACTTT
TRBJ1-1 TRBV4-1 NA NA CASSLTPGTMNTEAFF TGCGCCAGCAGCCTAACCCCCGGGACAATGAACACTGAAGCTTTCTTT
TRBJ1-2 TRBV6-5 many NA CASSYSGGPHGYTF TGTGCCAGCAGTTACTCCGGGGGGCCGCATGGCTACACCTTC
TRBJ2-2 TRBV27 few NA CASSLIPQGAGELFF TGTGCCAGCAGTTTAATCCCGCAGGGCGCCGGGGAGCTGTTTTTT
TRBJ2-3 TRBV6-1 few NA CASNPKGVGTDTQYF TGTGCCAGCAACCCGAAGGGGGTCGGCACAGATACGCAGTATTTT
TRBJ2-6 TRBV29-1 few TRBD1 CSVIGGKTGANVLTF TGCAGCGTTATAGGGGGCAAGACTGGGGCCAACGTCCTGACTTTC
TRBJ1-1 TRBV27 few NA CASSSRGPPNTEAFF TGTGCCAGCAGTTCGCGGGGACCCCCCAACACTGAAGCTTTCTTT
TRBJ1-2 TRBV12-3/TRBV12-4 few NA CASSLGWTNYGYTF TGTGCCAGCAGTTTAGGGTGGACTAACTATGGCTACACCTTC
TRBJ2-4 TRBV7-2 NA NA CASSLGQGVIAKNIQYF TGTGCCAGCAGCTTAGGGCAGGGCGTGATCGCCAAAAACATTCAGTACTTC
TRBJ2-7 TRBV5-1 many TRBD1 CASRAGTGDYEQYF TGCGCCAGCAGGGCCGGGACAGGGGACTACGAGCAGTACTTC
TRBJ1-4 TRBV10-3 few NA CAISEGTVNEKLFF TGTGCCATCAGTGAAGGGACGGTGAATGAAAAACTGTTTTTT
TRBJ2-5 TRBV5-1 NA TRBD2 CASSLLAGEETQYF TGCGCCAGCAGCTTACTAGCGGGAGAAGAGACCCAGTACTTC
TRBJ2-2 TRBV7-9 NA NA CASTSSMSAGELFF TGTGCCAGCACCTCCTCGATGAGCGCCGGGGAGCTGTTTTTT
TRBJ2-5 TRBV24-1 NA TRBD1 CATSDRGRETQYF TGTGCCACCAGTGACAGGGGGAGAGAGACCCAGTACTTC